This is a list of T cell receptor beta chains from one sample in a study of a mutant IDH1 vaccine in newly diagnosed glioma. Clones were sequenced by immunoSEQ multiplex PCR, and TCRdb holds only the in-frame ones, with some missing. The table has 50,000 to 75,000 clones, more than 85% seen once. The sequencing used PBMCs, collected from a glioma patient treated with radiotherapy, temozolomide or both. The receptor source for this set is a middle-aged man with glioma. Both conserved end residues are part of each CDR3. Each record gives: CDR3 length, J gene, clone size, D gene, V gene, CDR3 DNA, CDR3 protein. A D gene is named only where the DNA matches it firmly. The size of a clone is reported for some rows only, either as once, few or many, or as a class for expanded clones.

15 TRBJ2-3 - TRBD2 TRBV10-2 TGCGCCACCTTAATGGGGGGAGGGGTCACAGATACGCAGTATTTT CATLMGGGVTDTQYF
15 TRBJ1-2 few TRBD1 TRBV4-2 TGTGCCAGCAGCCAAGCGGGGACAGCCAACTATGGCTACACCTTC CASSQAGTANYGYTF
13 TRBJ2-3 - - TRBV29-1 TGCAGCGTTGATAGGTCCAGCACAGATACGCAGTATTTT CSVDRSSTDTQYF
14 TRBJ1-2 - - TRBV18 TGTGCCAGCTCACCATTCAGGGGAGTGGAGGGCTACACCTTC CASSPFRGVEGYTF
16 TRBJ2-5 - TRBD1 TRBV10-2 TGCGCCAGCAGTGACTACTTAAGGGACAGCCAAGAGATCCAGTACTTC CASSDYLRDSQEIQYF
14 TRBJ1-1 - TRBD1 TRBV9 TGTGCCAGCAGCGTAGGACAGGGGAACACTGAAGCTTTCTTT CASSVGQGNTEAFF
19 TRBJ2-7 - TRBD2 TRBV5-4 TGTGCCAGCAGCCGAGGCCTAGCGGGACCCTCTCGGGTTTTTTTAGGGCAGTACTTC CASSRGLAGPSRVFLGQYF
13 TRBJ1-5 - - TRBV14 TGTGCCAGCAGCCAAGGGGTGAATCAGCCCCAGCATTTT CASSQGVNQPQHF
14 TRBJ2-1 - TRBD2 TRBV7-3 TGTGCCAGCAGCTTAGCGGGAGGATACAATGAGCAGTTCTTC CASSLAGGYNEQFF
15 TRBJ2-7 - - TRBV4-2 TGTGCCAGCAGCGACGTGGGGGGGCGGGCCTACGAGCAGTACTTC CASSDVGGRAYEQYF
11 TRBJ2-7 - - TRBV10-3 TGTGCCATCAGCAAGACAGGAGAGCAGTACTTC CAISKTGEQYF
11 TRBJ2-5 - - TRBV18 TGTGCCAGCTCATTCCAAGAGACCCAGTACTTC CASSFQETQYF
15 TRBJ1-5 - - TRBV10-2 TGCGCCAGCAGATCCGACAGCTATAGCAATCAGCCCCAGCATTTT CASRSDSYSNQPQHF
14 TRBJ1-1 - TRBD1 TRBV6-6 TGTGCCAGCAGTCTAGGACAGGGTATCACTGAAGCTTTCTTT CASSLGQGITEAFF
17 TRBJ1-2 few - TRBV29-1 TGCAGCGTTGAAGATCCCTGGTCGGGCAGGGCCAACTATGGCTACACCTTC CSVEDPWSGRANYGYTF
12 TRBJ2-7 - - TRBV7-2 TGTGCCAGCAATTTAACCCCCTACGAGCAGTACTTC CASNLTPYEQYF
13 TRBJ1-4 - - TRBV10-2 TGCGCCAGCAGTGTTGGTGTAAATGAAAAACTGTTTTTT CASSVGVNEKLFF
15 TRBJ1-2 - TRBD1 TRBV27 TGTGCCAGCAGTCCCCCAAGACAGGGGGCGGGAGGCTACACCTTC CASSPPRQGAGGYTF
15 TRBJ2-2 once TRBD1 TRBV7-2 TGTGCCAGCGAGAGGACAGGGGGCTACACCGGGGAGCTGTTTTTT CASERTGGYTGELFF
13 TRBJ1-5 - - TRBV27 TGTGCCAGCAGTCGCGACCGGGATGGGCCCCAGCATTTT CASSRDRDGPQHF
15 TRBJ1-3 once TRBD1 TRBV7-2 TGTGCCAGCAGCCTGGGACAGGGATCTGGAAACACCATATATTTT CASSLGQGSGNTIYF
12 TRBJ1-2 - - TRBV19 TGTGCCAGTAAAGCGGGTAACTATGGCTACACCTTC CASKAGNYGYTF
14 TRBJ2-2 - - TRBV19 TGTGCCAGTAAAGGAGTCCACAGAACCGGGGAGCTGTTTTTT CASKGVHRTGELFF
15 TRBJ2-3 - - TRBV5-6 TGTGCCAGCAGTTTGCCGGGACGGAGGACAGATACGCAGTATTTT CASSLPGRRTDTQYF
17 TRBJ2-4 once - TRBV27 TGTGCCAGCAGTTTTCACTCTTCCGGGACAGCCAAAAACATTCAGTACTTC CASSFHSSGTAKNIQYF
14 TRBJ2-7 - - TRBV19 TGTGCCAGTAGGGAGGGTGGCAGGGCCGACGAGCAGTACTTC CASREGGRADEQYF
14 TRBJ2-1 - TRBD1 TRBV28 TGTGCCAGCAGCGTGGGACAGGGGGCTTCTGAGCAGTTCTTC CASSVGQGASEQFF
13 TRBJ1-5 - - TRBV6-1 TGTGCCAGCAGTTCAGGGGCAAATCAGCCCCAGCATTTT CASSSGANQPQHF
15 TRBJ2-3 - - TRBV6-4 TGTGCCAGCAGTGACCCCATACCGGGGACAGATACGCAGTATTTT CASSDPIPGTDTQYF